The present T cell receptor (beta chain) was sequenced within a study of T cell repertoires in cytomegalovirus infection. Study summary: Public signatures in TCR beta pointed to CMV infection and matching HLA type. Study results and caveats: Dominating the ex vivo response were HLA-C-restricted CMV-specific TCR beta clonotypes. Totalled public TCR beta family frequency picked out people who carried CMV plus the relevant HLA.

Each CDR3 protein is one row after TCRdb ran MiXCR on the reads. The repertoire holds about 740,000 distinct CDR3 sequences, with 35% to 40% as singletons. V was cut by 4 bases and J by 3 bases, with 9 bases left in between. This CDR3 spans 13 amino acids. Germline V gene lookup returns CDR1 SEHNR and CDR2 FQNEAQ (reference sequence). Of note for this clonotype: Its antigen is undetermined.

The receptor's source is a human donor in good health (CMV status not recorded). Some clones in this sample may be carry-over from other donors' samples. What was sequenced was PBMCs. V is TRBV7-9 and J is TRBJ1-1; a possible D gene is TRBD1 (5 bases). The CDR3, as DNA: TGTGCCAGCAGCTCGGCAGGGTACACTGAAGCTTTCTTT. As protein: CASSSAGYTEAFF.